Listed below are T cell receptor beta chains from one sample, sequenced in a study of CD8+ T cells in alopecia areata. Measured with immunoSEQ multiplex PCR; TCRdb has only the in-frame clones, and not every one. The table lists approximately 210,000 clones, roughly 64% of them singletons. Specimen: CD4+ T cells sorted from blood, collected at week 4, from a patient treated with tofacitinib. The receptors were gathered from a human donor with alopecia areata. CDR3s leave out the opening cysteine and the closing phenylalanine or tryptophan. Rows give clone size only sometimes, using once, few, many, or a class for an expanded clone.

clone_size,v_call,j_call,cdr3_aa
few,TRBV7-2,TRBJ2-4,ASSPTPTKNIQY
-,TRBV30,TRBJ2-5,AWRGDQETQY
-,TRBV30,TRBJ2-3,AWTPGASDTQY
-,TRBV27,TRBJ2-2,ASSLGGHGGELF
-,TRBV7-2,TRBJ2-1,ASSQTGRYNEQF
-,TRBV10-3,TRBJ2-3,AISEDFEAIGGLSDTQY
few,TRBV20-1,TRBJ1-1,SARENTEAF
-,TRBV18,TRBJ1-6,ASSRDSGGNSPLH
-,TRBV30,TRBJ2-6,AWSAAANVLT
few,TRBV30,TRBJ1-2,AWSSPGTGAVGYT
once,TRBV6-5,TRBJ1-2,ASSYGTPSRGYT
-,TRBV14,TRBJ2-6,ASSQGWGSGANVLT
-,TRBV13,TRBJ2-7,ASSSRLAGYEQY
-,TRBV30,TRBJ2-5,AWGQDARGTQY
-,TRBV5-1,TRBJ2-2,ASSPSGVSSGELF
-,TRBV30,TRBJ1-2,AWDAFNGGYT
-,TRBV5-1,TRBJ2-1,ASSLEASRNEQF
once,TRBV6-5,TRBJ1-2,ASSSGPYGYT
few,TRBV5-1,TRBJ1-1,ASSPRGLGTEAF
once,TRBV30,TRBJ1-2,AWSTHGTDYGYT
-,TRBV4-3,TRBJ2-7,ASSQDPAGEYEQY
-,TRBV11-2,TRBJ2-1,ASSLVGIRGEPYNEQF
-,TRBV9,TRBJ2-5,ASSGGHGGEATQY
-,TRBV7-9,TRBJ2-2,ASSLAVTGELF